This is a list of T cell receptor beta chains from one sample in a study. TCRdb itself ran the RT-PCR reads through MiXCR, one entry per CDR3 protein. The sample has 550,000 to 750,000 distinct CDR3 sequences; 14% are singletons. What was sequenced was memory CD4+ T cells from blood. These receptor sequences come from a female donor in good health, serving as a healthy control. Each CDR3 is given with its conserved first and last residue. D genes are given only for firm matches. A row's size may be missing; if present it is once, few, many or a size class.

CDR3aa: CASSFDSGEQFF; CDR3nt: TGTGCCAGCAGCTTCGACTCGGGGGAGCAGTTCTTC; j_gene: TRBJ2-1; len: 12; d_gene: -; v_gene: TRBV9; abundance: many
CDR3aa: CASSLVVSGDDIQYF; CDR3nt: TGTGCCAGCAGCTTAGTCGTTTCAGGGGATGACATTCAGTACTTC; j_gene: TRBJ2-4; len: 15; d_gene: -; v_gene: TRBV7-2; abundance: -
CDR3aa: CASSPGGTGQETQYF; CDR3nt: TGCGCCAGCAGCCCCGGCGGGACAGGACAAGAGACCCAGTACTTC; j_gene: TRBJ2-5; len: 15; d_gene: TRBD1; v_gene: TRBV4-3; abundance: -
CDR3aa: CASSPSRPRGQYF; CDR3nt: TGTGCCAGCAGCCCGTCAAGGCCGCGGGGTCAGTACTTC; j_gene: TRBJ2-7; len: 13; d_gene: -; v_gene: TRBV7-2; abundance: many
CDR3aa: CASSVTGGNIQYF; CDR3nt: TGTGCCAGCAGTGTCACAGGGGGGAACATTCAGTACTTC; j_gene: TRBJ2-4; len: 13; d_gene: TRBD1; v_gene: TRBV6-4; abundance: few
CDR3aa: CASSYWGGQQFF; CDR3nt: TGTGCCAGCAGTTATTGGGGGGGGCAGCAGTTCTTC; j_gene: TRBJ2-1; len: 12; d_gene: -; v_gene: TRBV6-2/TRBV6-3; abundance: few
CDR3aa: CASSPSARLSSYEQYF; CDR3nt: TGTGCCAGCAGCCCATCTGCGCGGCTCTCGTCCTACGAGCAGTACTTC; j_gene: TRBJ2-7; len: 16; d_gene: -; v_gene: TRBV7-2; abundance: few
CDR3aa: CASTKGGATEAFF; CDR3nt: TGTGCCAGCACGAAGGGGGGCGCGACTGAAGCTTTCTTT; j_gene: TRBJ1-1; len: 13; d_gene: -; v_gene: TRBV28; abundance: -
CDR3aa: CASRGGTRISNQPQHF; CDR3nt: TGTGCCAGCAGGGGAGGGACACGCATTAGCAATCAGCCCCAGCATTTT; j_gene: TRBJ1-5; len: 16; d_gene: -; v_gene: TRBV6-2/TRBV6-3; abundance: -
CDR3aa: CASSLVRTTGELFF; CDR3nt: TGTGCCAGCAGCTTAGTCAGGACCACCGGGGAGCTGTTTTTT; j_gene: TRBJ2-2; len: 14; d_gene: -; v_gene: TRBV11-2; abundance: many
CDR3aa: CSAPQGPNTGELFF; CDR3nt: TGCAGTGCGCCCCAGGGGCCCAACACCGGGGAGCTGTTTTTT; j_gene: TRBJ2-2; len: 14; d_gene: -; v_gene: TRBV20-1; abundance: many
CDR3aa: CASSQDRIAGSGGETQYF; CDR3nt: TGTGCCAGCAGCCAAGATCGGATAGCGGGATCGGGTGGAGAGACCCAGTACTTC; j_gene: TRBJ2-5; len: 18; d_gene: TRBD2; v_gene: TRBV3-1; abundance: -
CDR3aa: CAISGPIETGRTEAFF; CDR3nt: TGTGCCATCAGTGGACCGATAGAGACAGGACGCACTGAAGCTTTCTTT; j_gene: TRBJ1-1; len: 16; d_gene: -; v_gene: TRBV10-3; abundance: few
CDR3aa: CASSFILGLGDNGYTF; CDR3nt: TGTGCCAGCAGTTTTATTCTTGGGTTAGGGGATAATGGCTACACCTTC; j_gene: TRBJ1-2; len: 16; d_gene: -; v_gene: TRBV28; abundance: few
CDR3aa: CASSFGRGAGYTF; CDR3nt: TGTGCCAGCAGTTTCGGCAGGGGTGCTGGCTACACCTTC; j_gene: TRBJ1-2; len: 13; d_gene: -; v_gene: TRBV12-3/TRBV12-4; abundance: -
CDR3aa: CASSTGDTQETQYF; CDR3nt: TGTGCCAGCAGTACGGGAGACACCCAAGAGACCCAGTACTTC; j_gene: TRBJ2-5; len: 14; d_gene: -; v_gene: TRBV6-1; abundance: -